The present entry profiles one T cell receptor (beta chain) with its context. Assay: immunoSEQ multiplex PCR; the TCRdb copy retains only in-frame clones and omits some. The table shows about 70,000 clones, with just under 95% occurring only once. These data originate in a study of technical replicates of blood from several donors. Looked up from germline, CDR1 is MNHEY and CDR2 is SMNVEV (reference sequence). V was clipped by 8 bases and J by 4 bases; unmatched bases: 11. The CDR3 is 15 residues long. The sequence was obtained from a human donor in good health. The rearrangement uses TRBV27 and TRBJ1-5; 7 bases fit TRBD1. The sequenced sample was T cells isolated from PBMCs. CDR3 sequence: CASATGTEINQPQHF. CDR3 DNA: TGTGCCAGCGCTACCGGGACAGAGATAAATCAGCCCCAGCATTTT.